The entry below describes one TCR beta chain. As yet, its antigen is unknown. Just one base apart from a much larger clone, this may be a read error. Time point noted: persistent/refractory GD, antithyroid drugs over 5 years with positive TRAb. Extracted RNA from PBMCs served as the source of the TCR library. Combining iRepertoire HTBI primers with Arm-PCR of CDR3 regions, the authors built TCR beta libraries. TCRdb ran MiXCR on the multiplex PCR reads and lists one entry per CDR3 protein. The data contain 500,000 to 700,000 distinct CDR3 sequences, 25% to 30% of them seen just once; the ten biggest clones take up about two fifths. This record comes from a study of regulatory T cells in long-lasting Graves disease. General study findings and limits: Persistent patients shared more public clonotypes (about 3,000) than newly diagnosed patients (about 970).

Specimen: peripheral blood mononuclear cells (PBMCs), collected when the disease was refractory, from a patient treated with antithyroid drugs. The source is a female donor with Graves disease.

CDR3 coding DNA: TGTGCCAGCAGTCCACCGACAGGGTCGGCCACTGGAGCTTTCTTT. Amino acid sequence: CASSPPTGSATGAFF. The chain combines TRBV27 with TRBJ1-1; 7 nucleotides match TRBD1. This CDR3 is 15 amino acids long. CDR1 and CDR2 (germline): MNHEY, SMNVEV (reference sequence).